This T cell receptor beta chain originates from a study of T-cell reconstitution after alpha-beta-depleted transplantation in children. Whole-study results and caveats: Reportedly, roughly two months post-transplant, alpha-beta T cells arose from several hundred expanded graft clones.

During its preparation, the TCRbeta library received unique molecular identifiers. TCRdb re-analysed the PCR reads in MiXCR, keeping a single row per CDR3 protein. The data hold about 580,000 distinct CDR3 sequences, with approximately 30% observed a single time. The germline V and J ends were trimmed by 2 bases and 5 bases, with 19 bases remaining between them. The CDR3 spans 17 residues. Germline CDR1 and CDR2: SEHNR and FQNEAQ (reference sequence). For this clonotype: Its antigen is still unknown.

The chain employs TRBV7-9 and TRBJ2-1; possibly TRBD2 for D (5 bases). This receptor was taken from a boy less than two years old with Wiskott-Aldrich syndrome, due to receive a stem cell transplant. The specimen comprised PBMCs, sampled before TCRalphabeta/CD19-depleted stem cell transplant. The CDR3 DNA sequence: TGTGCCAGCAGCTTAAGGGAGATGAGGGCAACCAACAATGAGCAGTTCTTC. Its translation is CASSLREMRATNNEQFF.